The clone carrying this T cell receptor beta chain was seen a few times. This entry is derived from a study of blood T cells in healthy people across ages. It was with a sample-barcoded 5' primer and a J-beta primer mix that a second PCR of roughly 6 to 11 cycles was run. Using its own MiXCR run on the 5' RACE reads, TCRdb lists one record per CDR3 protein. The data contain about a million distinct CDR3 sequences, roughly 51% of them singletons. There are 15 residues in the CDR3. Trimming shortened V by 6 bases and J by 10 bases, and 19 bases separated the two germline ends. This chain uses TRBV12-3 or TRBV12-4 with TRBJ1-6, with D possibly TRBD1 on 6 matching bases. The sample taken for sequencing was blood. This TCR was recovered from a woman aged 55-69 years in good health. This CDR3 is CASSFATGHESPLHF. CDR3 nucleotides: TGTGCCAGCAGCTTCGCAACAGGGCACGAATCACCCCTCCACTTT.